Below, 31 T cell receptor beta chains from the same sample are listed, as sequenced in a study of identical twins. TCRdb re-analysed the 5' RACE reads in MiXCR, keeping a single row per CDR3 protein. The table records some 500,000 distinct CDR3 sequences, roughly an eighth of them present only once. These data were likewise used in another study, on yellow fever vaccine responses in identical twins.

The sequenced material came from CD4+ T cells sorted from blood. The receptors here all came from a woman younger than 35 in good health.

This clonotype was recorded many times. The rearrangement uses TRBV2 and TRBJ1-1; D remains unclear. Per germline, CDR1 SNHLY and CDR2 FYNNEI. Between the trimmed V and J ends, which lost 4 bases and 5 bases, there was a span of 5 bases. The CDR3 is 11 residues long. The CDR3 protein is CASSVGTEAFF. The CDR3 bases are TGTGCCAGCAGTGTGGGGACTGAAGCTTTCTTT. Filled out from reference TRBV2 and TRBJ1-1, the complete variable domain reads EPEVTQTPSHQVTQMGQEVILRCVPISNHLYFYWYRQILGQKVEFLVSFYNNEISEKSEIFDDQFSVERPDGSNFTLKIRSTKLEDSAMYFCASSVGTEAFFGQGTRLTVV.

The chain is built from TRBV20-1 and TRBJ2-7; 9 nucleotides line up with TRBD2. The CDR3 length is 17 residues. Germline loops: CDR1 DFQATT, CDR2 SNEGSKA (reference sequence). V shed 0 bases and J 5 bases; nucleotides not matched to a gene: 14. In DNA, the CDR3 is TGCAGTGCTAGAGATGGTGGCTTAGCGGGAGAATTCAACGAGCAGTACTTC. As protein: CSARDGGLAGEFNEQYF.

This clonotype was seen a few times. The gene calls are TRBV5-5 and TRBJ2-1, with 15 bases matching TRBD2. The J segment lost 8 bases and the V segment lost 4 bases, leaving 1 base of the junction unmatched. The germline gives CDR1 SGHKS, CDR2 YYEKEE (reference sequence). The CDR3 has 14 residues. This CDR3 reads CASSGLAGGHEQFF. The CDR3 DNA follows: TGTGCCAGCAGCGGACTAGCGGGAGGGCATGAGCAGTTCTTC.

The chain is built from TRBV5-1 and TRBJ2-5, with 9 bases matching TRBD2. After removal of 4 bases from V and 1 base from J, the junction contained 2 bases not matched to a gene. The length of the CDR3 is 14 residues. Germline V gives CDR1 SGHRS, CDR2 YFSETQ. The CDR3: CASSRGLAQETQYF. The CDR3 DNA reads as TGCGCCAGCAGCCGGGGACTAGCCCAAGAGACCCAGTACTTC.

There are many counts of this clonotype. The CDR3 loop reads CSVAGGATREQYF. Written as DNA, the CDR3 is TGCAGCGTTGCCGGGGGGGCTACGCGGGAGCAGTACTTC. This chain uses TRBV29-1 with TRBJ2-7; 8 nucleotides align to TRBD2. V was pared by 4 bases and J by 7 bases, with 9 bases of the junction left unmatched. The CDR3 consists of 13 residues. Per germline, CDR1 SQVTM and CDR2 ANQGSEA.

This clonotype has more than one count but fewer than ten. The CDR3 region is CSARVPQGTYEQYF. The DNA for the CDR3 is TGCAGTGCTAGAGTCCCGCAGGGTACCTACGAGCAGTACTTC. The chain has TRBV20-1 and TRBJ2-7; possibly TRBD1 for D (5 bases). Looked up from germline, CDR1 is DFQATT and CDR2 is SNEGSKA (reference sequence). V lost 1 base and J lost 2, with 12 bases in between. This CDR3 has 14 amino acids.

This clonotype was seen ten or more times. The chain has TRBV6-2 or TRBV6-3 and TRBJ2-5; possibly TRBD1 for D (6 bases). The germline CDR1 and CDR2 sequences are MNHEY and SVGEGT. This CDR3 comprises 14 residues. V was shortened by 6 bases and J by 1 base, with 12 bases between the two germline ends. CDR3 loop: CASRKDRSQETQYF. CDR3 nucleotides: TGTGCCAGCAGAAAAGACAGGTCCCAAGAGACCCAGTACTTC.

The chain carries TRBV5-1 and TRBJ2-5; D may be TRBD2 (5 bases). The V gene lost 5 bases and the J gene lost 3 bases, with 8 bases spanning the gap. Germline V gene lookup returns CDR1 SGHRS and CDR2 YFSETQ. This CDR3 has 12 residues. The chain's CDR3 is CASRYGEETQYF. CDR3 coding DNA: TGCGCCAGCAGATACGGGGAAGAGACCCAGTACTTC.

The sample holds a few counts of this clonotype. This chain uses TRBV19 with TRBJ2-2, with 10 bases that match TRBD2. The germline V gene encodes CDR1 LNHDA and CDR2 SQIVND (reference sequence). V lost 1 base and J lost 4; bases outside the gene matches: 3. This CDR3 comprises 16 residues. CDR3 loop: CASSIAASGSTGELFF. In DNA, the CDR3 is TGTGCCAGTAGTATAGCGGCTAGCGGGAGCACCGGGGAGCTGTTTTTT.

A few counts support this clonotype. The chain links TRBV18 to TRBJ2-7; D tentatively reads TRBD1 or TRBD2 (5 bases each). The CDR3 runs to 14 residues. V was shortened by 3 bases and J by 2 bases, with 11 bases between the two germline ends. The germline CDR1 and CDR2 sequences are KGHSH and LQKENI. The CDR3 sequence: CASSPPGTAYEQYF. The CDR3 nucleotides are TGTGCCAGCTCACCTCCCGGGACGGCCTACGAGCAGTACTTC.

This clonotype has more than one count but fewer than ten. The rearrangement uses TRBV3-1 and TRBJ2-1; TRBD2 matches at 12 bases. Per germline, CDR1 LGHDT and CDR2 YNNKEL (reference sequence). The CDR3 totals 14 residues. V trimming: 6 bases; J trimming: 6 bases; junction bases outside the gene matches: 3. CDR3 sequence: CASRTSGSSNEQFF. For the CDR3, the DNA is TGTGCCAGCAGGACTAGCGGGAGTAGCAATGAGCAGTTCTTC.

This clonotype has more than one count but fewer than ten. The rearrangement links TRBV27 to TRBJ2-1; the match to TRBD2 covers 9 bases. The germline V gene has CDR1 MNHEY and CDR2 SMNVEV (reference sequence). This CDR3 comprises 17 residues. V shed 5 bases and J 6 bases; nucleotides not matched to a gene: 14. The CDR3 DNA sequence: TGTGCCAGCAGTGCAATCCTTCTAGCGGGAAGTCCCAATGAGCAGTTCTTC. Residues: CASSAILLAGSPNEQFF.

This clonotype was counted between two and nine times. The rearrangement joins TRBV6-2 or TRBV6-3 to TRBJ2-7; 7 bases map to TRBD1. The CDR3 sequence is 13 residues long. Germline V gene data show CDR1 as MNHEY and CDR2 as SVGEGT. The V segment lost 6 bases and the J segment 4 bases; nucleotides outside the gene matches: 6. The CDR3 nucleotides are TGTGCCAGCAGACCCGGGACAGAATACGAGCAGTACTTC. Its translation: CASRPGTEYEQYF.

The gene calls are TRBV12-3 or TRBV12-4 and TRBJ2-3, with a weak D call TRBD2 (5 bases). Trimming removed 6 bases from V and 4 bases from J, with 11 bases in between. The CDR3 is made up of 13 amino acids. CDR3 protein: CASRPDWADTQYF. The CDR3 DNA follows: TGTGCCAGCAGACCGGACTGGGCAGATACGCAGTATTTT.

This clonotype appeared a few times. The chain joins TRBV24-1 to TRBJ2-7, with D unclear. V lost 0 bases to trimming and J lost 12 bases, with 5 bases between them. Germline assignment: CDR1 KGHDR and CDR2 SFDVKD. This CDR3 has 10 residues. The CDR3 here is CATSDLQRYF. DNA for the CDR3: TGTGCCACCAGTGATTTGCAACGGTACTTC.

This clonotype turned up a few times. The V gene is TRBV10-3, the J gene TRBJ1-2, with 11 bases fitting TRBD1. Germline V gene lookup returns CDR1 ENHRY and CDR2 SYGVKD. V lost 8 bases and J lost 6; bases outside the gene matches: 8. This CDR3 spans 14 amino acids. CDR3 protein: CAIYPGQGGNGYTF. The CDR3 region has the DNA TGTGCCATCTATCCGGGACAGGGGGGCAATGGCTACACCTTC.

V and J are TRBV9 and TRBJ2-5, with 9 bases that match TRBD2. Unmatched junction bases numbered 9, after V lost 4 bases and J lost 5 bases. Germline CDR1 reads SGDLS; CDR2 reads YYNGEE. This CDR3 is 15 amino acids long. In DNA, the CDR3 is TGTGCCAGCAGCCCCGGGACTAGCCTTTGGGAGACCCAGTACTTC. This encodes CASSPGTSLWETQYF.

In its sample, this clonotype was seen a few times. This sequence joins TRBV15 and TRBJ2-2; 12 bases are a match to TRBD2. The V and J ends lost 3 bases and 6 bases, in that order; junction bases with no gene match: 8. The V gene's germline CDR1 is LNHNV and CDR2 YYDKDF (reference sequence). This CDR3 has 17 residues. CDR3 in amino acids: CATSRLAGGRGSGELFF. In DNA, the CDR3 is TGTGCCACCAGCAGGCTAGCGGGAGGGCGGGGCTCCGGGGAGCTGTTTTTT. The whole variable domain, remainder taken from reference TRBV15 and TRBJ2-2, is DAMVIQNPRYQVTQFGKPVTLSCSQTLNHNVMYWYQQKSSQAPKLLFHYYDKDFNNEADTPDNFQSRRPNTSFCFLDIRSPGLGDTAMYLCATSRLAGGRGSGELFFGEGSRLTVL.

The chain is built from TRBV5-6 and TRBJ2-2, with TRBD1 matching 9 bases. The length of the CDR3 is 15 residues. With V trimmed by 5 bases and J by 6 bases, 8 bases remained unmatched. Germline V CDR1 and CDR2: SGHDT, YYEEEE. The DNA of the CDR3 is TGTGCCAGCAGTCGGGACAGGGACTTCGCCGGGGAGCTGTTTTTT. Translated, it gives CASSRDRDFAGELFF.

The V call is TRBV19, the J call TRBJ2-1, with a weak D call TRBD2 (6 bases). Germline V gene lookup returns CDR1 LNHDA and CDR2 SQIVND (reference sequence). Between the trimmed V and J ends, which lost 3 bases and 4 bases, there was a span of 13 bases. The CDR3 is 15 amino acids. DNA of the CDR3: TGTGCCAGTAGTATGGGCGGGAAGGGATACAATGAGCAGTTCTTC. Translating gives CASSMGGKGYNEQFF.

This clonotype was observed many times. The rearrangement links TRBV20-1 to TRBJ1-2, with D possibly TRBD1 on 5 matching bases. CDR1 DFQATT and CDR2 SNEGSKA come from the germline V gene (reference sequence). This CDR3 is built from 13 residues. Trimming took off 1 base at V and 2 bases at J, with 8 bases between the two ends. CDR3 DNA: TGCAGTGCTAGAGTACAGGAGAACTATGGCTACACCTTC. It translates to CSARVQENYGYTF.

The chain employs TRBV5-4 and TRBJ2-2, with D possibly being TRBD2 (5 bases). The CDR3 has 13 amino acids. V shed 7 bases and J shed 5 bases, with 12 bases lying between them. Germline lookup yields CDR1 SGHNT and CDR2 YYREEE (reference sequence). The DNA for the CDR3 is TGTGCCAGCGCCCTAACTAGGACCGGGGAGCTGTTTTTT. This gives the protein CASALTRTGELFF.

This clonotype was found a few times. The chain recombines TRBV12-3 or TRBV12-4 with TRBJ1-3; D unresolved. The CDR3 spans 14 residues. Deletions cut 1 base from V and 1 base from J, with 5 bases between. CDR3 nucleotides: TGTGCCAGCAGTTTAGTGGAATCTGGAAACACCATATATTTT. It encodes CASSLVESGNTIYF.

As DNA, the CDR3 is TGTGCCAGCAGCGCCGGACTAGCGGATACGCAGTATTTT. Translation gives CASSAGLADTQYF. The gene calls are TRBV5-6 and TRBJ2-3; TRBD2 aligns across 9 bases. Germline loops: CDR1 SGHDT, CDR2 YYEEEE. V lost 4 bases, J lost 6 bases, and 3 bases stayed unmatched. CDR3 length: 13 residues. Supplemented by reference TRBV5-6 and TRBJ2-3, the full variable domain reads DAGVTQSPTHLIKTRGQQVTLRCSPKSGHDTVSWYQQALGQGPQFIFQYYEEEERQRGNFPDRFSGHQFPNYSSELNVNALLLGDSALYLCASSAGLADTQYFGPGTRLTVL.

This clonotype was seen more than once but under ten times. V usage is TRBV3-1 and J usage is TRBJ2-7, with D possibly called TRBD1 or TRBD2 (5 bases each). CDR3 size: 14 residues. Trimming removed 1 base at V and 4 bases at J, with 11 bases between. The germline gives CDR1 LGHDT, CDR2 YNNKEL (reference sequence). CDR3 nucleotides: TGTGCCAGCAGCCAAGGTACGGGACGGTACGAGCAGTACTTC. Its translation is CASSQGTGRYEQYF.

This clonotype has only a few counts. The CDR3 is CASSPKPRQGAGSGANVLTF. The CDR3 nucleotides are TGTGCCAGCAGCCCCAAGCCGAGACAGGGGGCAGGATCTGGGGCCAACGTCCTGACTTTC. The V call is TRBV7-3, the J call TRBJ2-6; 10 bases agree with TRBD1. The CDR3 consists of 20 residues. Germline CDR1 reads SGHTA; CDR2 reads FQGTGA. The J segment lost 1 base and the V segment lost 5 bases, leaving 14 bases of the junction unmatched.

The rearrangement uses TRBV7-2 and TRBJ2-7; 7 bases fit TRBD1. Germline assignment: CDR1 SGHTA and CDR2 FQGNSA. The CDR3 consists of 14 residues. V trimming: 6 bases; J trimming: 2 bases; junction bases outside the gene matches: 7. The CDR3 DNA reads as TGTGCCAGCAGAACCGGGACAGCACCCTACGAGCAGTACTTC. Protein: CASRTGTAPYEQYF. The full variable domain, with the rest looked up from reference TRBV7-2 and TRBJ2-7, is GAGVSQSPSNKVTEKGKDVELRCDPISGHTALYWYRQSLGQGLEFLIYFQGNSAPDKSGLPSDRFSAERTGGSVSTLTIQRTQQEDSAVYLCASRTGTAPYEQYFGPGTRLTVT.

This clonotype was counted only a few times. The CDR3, as DNA: TGTGCCACCAGTCCAAGAGGGGATCCCAATCAGCCCCAGCATTTT. This encodes CATSPRGDPNQPQHF. V gene TRBV24-1 combines with J gene TRBJ1-5; D might be TRBD1 (5 bases). Germline lookup yields CDR1 KGHDR and CDR2 SFDVKD. The CDR3 contains 15 residues. Between the trimmed V and J ends, which lost 6 bases and 3 bases, there was a span of 14 bases.

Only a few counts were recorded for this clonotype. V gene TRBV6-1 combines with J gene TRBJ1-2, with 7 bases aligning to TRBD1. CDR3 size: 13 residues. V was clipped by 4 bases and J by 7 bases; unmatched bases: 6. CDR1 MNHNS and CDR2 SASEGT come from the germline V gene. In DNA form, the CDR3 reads TGTGCCAGCAGTGGACAGGGAATATTTGGCTACACCTTC. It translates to CASSGQGIFGYTF.

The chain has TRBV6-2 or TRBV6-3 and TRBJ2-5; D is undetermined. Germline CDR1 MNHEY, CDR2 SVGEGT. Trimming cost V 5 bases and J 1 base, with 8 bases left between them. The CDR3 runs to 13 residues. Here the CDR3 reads CASSKRLQETQYF. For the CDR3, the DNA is TGTGCCAGCAGTAAGAGGCTCCAAGAGACCCAGTACTTC.

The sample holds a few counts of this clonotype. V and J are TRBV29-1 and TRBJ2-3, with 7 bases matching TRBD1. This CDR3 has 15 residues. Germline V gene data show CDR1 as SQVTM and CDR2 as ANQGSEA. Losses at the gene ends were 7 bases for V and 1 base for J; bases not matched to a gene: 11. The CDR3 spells CSGGRDRARTDTQYF. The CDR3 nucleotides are TGCAGCGGTGGTCGAGACAGGGCGCGCACAGATACGCAGTATTTT.